The TCR beta chain described here comes from a study of T cell changes during pregnancy in multiple sclerosis. From germline, CDR1 is MNHEY and CDR2 SMNVEV (reference sequence). The CDR3 totals 11 residues. Trimming pared 6 bases from V and 3 bases from J, leaving 6 bases between. Only in-frame clones appear in the TCRdb table, and some are missing; sequencing was by immunoSEQ multiplex PCR. The sample lists under 40,000 clones, 90% seen once, with approximately 11% in the top ten. The chain uses TRBV27 and TRBJ2-7; the D gene is possibly TRBD2 (6 bases). The sample was CD8+ T cells from peripheral blood mononuclear cells, taken before pregnancy. This receptor was taken from a female donor with multiple sclerosis, enrolled in a pregnancy study. CDR3 sequence: CASRTSYEQYF. CDR3 in DNA: TGTGCCAGCAGGACTAGCTACGAGCAGTACTTC.